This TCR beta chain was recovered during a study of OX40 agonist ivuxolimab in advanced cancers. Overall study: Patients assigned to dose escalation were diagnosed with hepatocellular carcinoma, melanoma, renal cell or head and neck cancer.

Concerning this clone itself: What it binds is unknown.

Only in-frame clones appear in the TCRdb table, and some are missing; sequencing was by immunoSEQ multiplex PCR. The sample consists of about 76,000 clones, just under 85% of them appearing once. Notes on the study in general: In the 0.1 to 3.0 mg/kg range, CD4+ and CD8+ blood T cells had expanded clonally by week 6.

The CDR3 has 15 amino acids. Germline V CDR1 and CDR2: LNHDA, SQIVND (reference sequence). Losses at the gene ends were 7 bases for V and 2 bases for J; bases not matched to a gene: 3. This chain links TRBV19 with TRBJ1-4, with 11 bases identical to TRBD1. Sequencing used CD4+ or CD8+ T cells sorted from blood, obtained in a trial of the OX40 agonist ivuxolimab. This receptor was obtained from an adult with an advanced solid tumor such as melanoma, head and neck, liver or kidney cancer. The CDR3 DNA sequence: TGTGCCAGTAAGGACAGGGGGCGGACTAATGAAAAACTGTTTTTT. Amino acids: CASKDRGRTNEKLFF.